This T cell receptor (beta chain) came from a study of CD8 T cells in Susac syndrome. In the study overall: Patients with Susac syndrome were therapy-naive, treated with corticosteroids, or treated with intravenous immunoglobulin alone when blood was collected.

TCR beta sequences were obtained from blood CD8+ and CD4+ T cells. FACS enriched CD8+ TEMRA cells, while bulk CD8+ and CD4+ were negatively isolated. RNA was extracted with the RNeasy kit, and a quantity of about 0.45 to 1 ug was reverse transcribed using random hexamers. Amplification of TCR beta CDR3 by immunoSEQ multiplex PCR spanned 54 Vbeta and 13 Jbeta. MiXCR, run by TCRdb on the immunoSEQ multiplex PCR reads, gives a single entry per CDR3 protein. The sample shows roughly 250,000 distinct CDR3 sequences, approximately 95% of them seen only once. From germline, CDR1 is SEHNR and CDR2 FQNEAQ (reference sequence). This CDR3 comprises 15 residues. V trimming: 3 bases; J trimming: 5 bases; junction bases outside the gene matches: 7.

The sequenced sample was CD4+ T cells from PBMCs. The source is a human donor with Susac syndrome. The V gene is TRBV7-9, the J gene TRBJ2-3, with 8 bases that match TRBD2. The CDR3 nucleotides read TGTGCCAGCAGCTTTGCTAGCGGGTCTAGAGATACGCAGTATTTT. This translates into CASSFASGSRDTQYF.